This T cell receptor (beta chain) comes out of a study of beta chain features in type 1 diabetes. All of the isolated RNA was reverse transcribed, so expressed TCRB transcripts were sequenced. Assay: immunoSEQ multiplex PCR; the TCRdb copy retains only in-frame clones and omits some. The table lists around 300,000 clones, roughly 8% of them singletons, with under 1.3% in the top ten. Trimming pared 3 bases from V and 0 bases from J, leaving 8 bases between. The length of the CDR3 is 14 residues. Germline V gene lookup returns CDR1 SEHNR and CDR2 FQNEAQ (reference sequence). This clone was detected many times.

This receptor was obtained from a young woman in good health. This chain links TRBV7-9 with TRBJ2-5, with D uncertain. The sequenced sample consisted of central memory CD4+ T cells from blood. The CDR3 protein is CASSFSGNQETQYF. The CDR3, as DNA: TGTGCCAGCAGCTTCTCAGGCAACCAAGAGACCCAGTACTTC. The full variable domain, rest sourced from reference TRBV7-9 and TRBJ2-5, is DTGVSQNPRHKITKRGQNVTFRCDPISEHNRLYWYRQTLGQGPEFLTYFQNEAQLEKSRLLSDRFSAERPKGSFSTLEIQRTEQGDSAMYLCASSFSGNQETQYFGPGTRLLVL.